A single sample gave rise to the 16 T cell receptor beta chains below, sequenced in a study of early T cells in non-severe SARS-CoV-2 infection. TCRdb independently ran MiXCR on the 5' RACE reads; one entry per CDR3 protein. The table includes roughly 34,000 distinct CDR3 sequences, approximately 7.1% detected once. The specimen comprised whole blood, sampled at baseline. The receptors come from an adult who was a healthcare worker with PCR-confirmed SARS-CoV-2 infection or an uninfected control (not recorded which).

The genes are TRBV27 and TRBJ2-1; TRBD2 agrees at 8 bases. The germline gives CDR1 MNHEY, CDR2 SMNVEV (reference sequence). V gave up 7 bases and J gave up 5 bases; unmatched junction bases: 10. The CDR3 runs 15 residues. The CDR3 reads CASTGAGVGDNEQFF. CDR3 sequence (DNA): TGTGCCAGCACCGGAGCGGGAGTAGGTGACAATGAGCAGTTCTTC.

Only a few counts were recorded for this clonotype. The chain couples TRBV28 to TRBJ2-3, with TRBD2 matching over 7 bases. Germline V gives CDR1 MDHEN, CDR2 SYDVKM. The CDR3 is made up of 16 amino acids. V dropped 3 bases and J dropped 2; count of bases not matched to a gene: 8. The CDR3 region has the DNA TGTGCCAGCAGTTTTCGAGGACTAGATTTCACAGATACGCAGTATTTT. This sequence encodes CASSFRGLDFTDTQYF.

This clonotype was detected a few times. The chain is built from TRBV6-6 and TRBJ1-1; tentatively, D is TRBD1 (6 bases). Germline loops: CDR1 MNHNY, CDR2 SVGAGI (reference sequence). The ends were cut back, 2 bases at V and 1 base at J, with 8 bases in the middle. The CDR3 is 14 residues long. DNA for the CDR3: TGTGCCAGCAGTTACCCGACAGGGAACACTGAAGCTTTCTTT. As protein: CASSYPTGNTEAFF.

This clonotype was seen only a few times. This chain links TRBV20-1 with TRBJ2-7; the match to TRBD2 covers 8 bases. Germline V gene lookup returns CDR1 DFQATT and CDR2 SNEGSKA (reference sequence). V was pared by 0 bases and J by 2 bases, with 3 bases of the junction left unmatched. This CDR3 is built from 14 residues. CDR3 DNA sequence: TGCAGTGCTAGAGATTGGACTAGCCCCTACGAGCAGTACTTC. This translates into CSARDWTSPYEQYF.

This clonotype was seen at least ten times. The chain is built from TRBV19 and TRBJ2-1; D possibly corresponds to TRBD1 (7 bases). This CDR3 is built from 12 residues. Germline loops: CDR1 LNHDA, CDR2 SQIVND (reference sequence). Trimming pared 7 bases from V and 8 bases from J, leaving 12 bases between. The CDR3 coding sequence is TGTGCCAGTACCAGGGGGGTGGATGAGCAGTTCTTC. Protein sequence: CASTRGVDEQFF. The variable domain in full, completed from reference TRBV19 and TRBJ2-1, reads DGGITQSPKYLFRKEGQNVTLSCEQNLNHDAMYWYRQDPGQGLRLIYYSQIVNDFQKGDIAEGYSVSREKKESFPLTVTSAQKNPTAFYLCASTRGVDEQFFGPGTRLTVL.

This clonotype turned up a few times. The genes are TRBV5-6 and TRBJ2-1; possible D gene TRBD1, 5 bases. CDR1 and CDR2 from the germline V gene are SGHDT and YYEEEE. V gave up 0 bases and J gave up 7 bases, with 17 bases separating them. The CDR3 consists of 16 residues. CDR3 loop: CASSLERGLSWNEQFF. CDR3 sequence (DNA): TGTGCCAGCAGCTTGGAAAGGGGATTATCCTGGAATGAGCAGTTCTTC.

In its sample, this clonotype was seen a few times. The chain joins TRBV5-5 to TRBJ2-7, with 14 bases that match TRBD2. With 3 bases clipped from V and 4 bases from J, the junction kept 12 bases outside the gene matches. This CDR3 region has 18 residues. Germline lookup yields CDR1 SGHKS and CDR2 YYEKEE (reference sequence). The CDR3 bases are TGTGCCAGCAGCTGGACGAGATCAGGACTAGCGGGAGGTTACGAGCAGTACTTC. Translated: CASSWTRSGLAGGYEQYF.

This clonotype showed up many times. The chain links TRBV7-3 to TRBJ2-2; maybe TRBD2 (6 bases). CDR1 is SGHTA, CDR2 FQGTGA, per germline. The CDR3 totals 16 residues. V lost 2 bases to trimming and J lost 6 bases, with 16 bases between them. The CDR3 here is CASSLGGTGVAGELFF. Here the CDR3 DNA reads TGTGCCAGCAGCTTAGGCGGGACTGGTGTAGCCGGGGAGCTGTTTTTT.

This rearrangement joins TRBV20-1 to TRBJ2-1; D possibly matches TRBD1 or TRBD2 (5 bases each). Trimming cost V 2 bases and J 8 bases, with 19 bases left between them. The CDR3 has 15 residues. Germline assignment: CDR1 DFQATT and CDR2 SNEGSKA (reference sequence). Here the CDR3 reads CSARHDKGPRDEQFF. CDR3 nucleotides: TGCAGTGCTAGACACGACAAGGGACCTAGGGATGAGCAGTTCTTC.

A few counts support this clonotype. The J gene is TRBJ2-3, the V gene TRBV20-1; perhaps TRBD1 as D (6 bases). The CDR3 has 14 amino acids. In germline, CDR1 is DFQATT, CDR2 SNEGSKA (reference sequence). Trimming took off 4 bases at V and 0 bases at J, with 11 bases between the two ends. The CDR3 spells CSANRDLSTDTQYF. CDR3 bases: TGCAGTGCTAACAGGGATCTGAGCACAGATACGCAGTATTTT.

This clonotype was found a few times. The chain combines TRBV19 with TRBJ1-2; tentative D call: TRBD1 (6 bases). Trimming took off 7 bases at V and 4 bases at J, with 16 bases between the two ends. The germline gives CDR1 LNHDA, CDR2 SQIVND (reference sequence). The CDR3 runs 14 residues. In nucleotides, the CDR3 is TGTGCCAGTACCGAACAGGGTTCGGGCTATGGCTACACCTTC. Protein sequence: CASTEQGSGYGYTF.

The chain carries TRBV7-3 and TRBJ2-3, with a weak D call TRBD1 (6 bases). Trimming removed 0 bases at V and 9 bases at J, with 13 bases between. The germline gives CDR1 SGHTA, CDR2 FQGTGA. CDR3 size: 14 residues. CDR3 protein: CASSLTSKGHTQYF. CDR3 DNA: TGTGCCAGCAGCTTAACTTCCAAGGGACACACGCAGTATTTT.

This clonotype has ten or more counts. The CDR3 loop reads CASSLGGTTYNEQFF. The CDR3 region has the DNA TGTGCCAGCAGCTTAGGAGGGACTACATACAATGAGCAGTTCTTC. The chain employs TRBV7-2 and TRBJ2-1, with 7 nucleotides matching TRBD2. The CDR3 sequence is 15 residues long. The germline gives CDR1 SGHTA, CDR2 FQGNSA. J gave up 4 bases and V 1 base, and 4 bases lay outside the gene matches.

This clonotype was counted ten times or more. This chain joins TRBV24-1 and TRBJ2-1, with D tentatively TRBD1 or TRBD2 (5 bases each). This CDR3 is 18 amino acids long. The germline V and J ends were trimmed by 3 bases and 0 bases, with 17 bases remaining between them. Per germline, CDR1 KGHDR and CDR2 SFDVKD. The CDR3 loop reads CATSDLGVGGSSYNEQFF. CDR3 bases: TGTGCCACCAGTGATCTGGGGGTAGGCGGAAGCTCCTACAATGAGCAGTTCTTC.

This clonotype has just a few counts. The CDR3 reads CASTPRTGGNYGYTF. The CDR3 DNA is TGTGCCAGCACCCCCCGGACAGGGGGCAACTATGGCTACACCTTC. The chain carries TRBV7-9 and TRBJ1-2, with 11 nucleotides matching TRBD1. Germline V gives CDR1 SEHNR, CDR2 FQNEAQ (reference sequence). With V trimmed by 7 bases and J by 2 bases, 6 bases remained unmatched. This CDR3 contains 15 residues. The full variable domain, its missing parts supplied by reference TRBV7-9 and TRBJ1-2, is DTGVSQNPRHKITKRGQNVTFRCDPISEHNRLYWYRQTLGQGPEFLTYFQNEAQLEKSRLLSDRFSAERPKGSFSTLEIQRTEQGDSAMYLCASTPRTGGNYGYTFGSGTRLTVV.

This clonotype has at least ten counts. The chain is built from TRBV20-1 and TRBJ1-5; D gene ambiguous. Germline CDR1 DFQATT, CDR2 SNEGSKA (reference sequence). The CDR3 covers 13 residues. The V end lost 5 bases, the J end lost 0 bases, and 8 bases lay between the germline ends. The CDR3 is CSASGDSNQPQHF. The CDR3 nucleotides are TGCAGTGCTTCCGGGGATAGCAATCAGCCCCAGCATTTT.